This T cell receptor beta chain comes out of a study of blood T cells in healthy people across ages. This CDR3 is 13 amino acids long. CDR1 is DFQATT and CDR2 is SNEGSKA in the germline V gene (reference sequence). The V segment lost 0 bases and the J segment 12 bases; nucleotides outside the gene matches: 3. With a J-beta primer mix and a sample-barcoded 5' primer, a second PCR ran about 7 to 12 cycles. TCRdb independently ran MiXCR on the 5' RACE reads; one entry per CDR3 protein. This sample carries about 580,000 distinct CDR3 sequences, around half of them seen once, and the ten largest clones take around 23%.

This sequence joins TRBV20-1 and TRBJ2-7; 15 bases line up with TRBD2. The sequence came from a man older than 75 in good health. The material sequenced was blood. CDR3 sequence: CSAREGLAGGPYF. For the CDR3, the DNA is TGCAGTGCTAGAGAGGGACTAGCGGGGGGTCCGTACTTC.